The 20 T cell receptor beta chains below come from one sample, sequenced in a study of blood T cells in healthy people across ages. PCR was performed a second time for roughly 7 to 11 cycles using a sample-barcoded 5' primer and a J-beta primer mix. TCRdb re-derived calls from the 5' RACE reads in MiXCR, one entry per CDR3 protein. The table lists about 1.8 million distinct CDR3 sequences, 49% of them singletons. Sequencing was carried out using blood. The receptors derive from a woman aged 35 to 49 in good health.

J is TRBJ2-2 and V is TRBV20-1; TRBD2 aligns across 8 bases. The CDR3 runs 14 residues. The V segment lost 1 base and the J segment 11 bases; nucleotides outside the gene matches: 9. CDR1 is DFQATT and CDR2 is SNEGSKA in the germline V gene (reference sequence). The CDR3 bases are TGCAGTGCTAGAGTTCCCCGGGGGGGGCTTGAGCTGTTTTTT. Translated: CSARVPRGGLELFF.

The chain uses TRBV20-1 and TRBJ1-1; D remains unclear. Between the trimmed V and J ends, which lost 1 base and 1 base, there was a span of 7 bases. The CDR3 consists of 13 residues. Germline loops: CDR1 DFQATT, CDR2 SNEGSKA (reference sequence). CDR3 sequence: CSARVLRNTEAFF. In DNA, the CDR3 is TGCAGTGCTAGAGTCCTCAGGAACACTGAAGCTTTCTTT.

This clonotype was observed a few times. The chain recombines TRBV12-3 or TRBV12-4 with TRBJ2-4; the D gene is possibly TRBD1 (5 bases). Trimming took off 3 bases at V and 0 bases at J, with 12 bases between the two ends. The CDR3 is made up of 16 amino acids. The CDR3 region is CASSFGQGLAKNIQYF. CDR3 in DNA: TGTGCCAGCAGTTTCGGTCAGGGCCTAGCCAAAAACATTCAGTACTTC.

The gene calls are TRBV4-1 and TRBJ1-2; the match to TRBD1 covers 9 bases. Germline V gene sequence: CDR1 MGHRA, CDR2 YSYEKL. After removal of 1 base from V and 2 bases from J, the junction contained 17 bases not matched to a gene. The CDR3 spans 20 residues. CDR3 sequence reads: CASSQGPGEVGGQGNYGYTF. The CDR3 DNA sequence: TGCGCCAGCAGCCAAGGCCCCGGGGAAGTGGGTGGACAGGGGAACTATGGCTACACCTTC.

The chain links TRBV29-1 to TRBJ1-1; D might be TRBD1 (6 bases). V was cut by 6 bases and J by 3 bases, with 11 bases left in between. The V gene's germline CDR1 is SQVTM and CDR2 ANQGSEA. This CDR3 is built from 12 residues. The CDR3 sequence is CSVGEGDTEAFF. The CDR3 coding sequence is TGCAGCGTGGGGGAGGGGGACACTGAAGCTTTCTTT.

This clonotype was counted only a few times. The chain couples TRBV5-4 to TRBJ2-1; D may be TRBD1 (7 bases). V was shortened by 3 bases and J by 7 bases, with 11 bases between the two germline ends. Per germline, CDR1 SGHNT and CDR2 YYREEE (reference sequence). The CDR3 contains 13 residues. In DNA form, the CDR3 reads TGTGCCAGCAGCTCACAGGGGAGGAATGAGCAGTTCTTC. Its translation is CASSSQGRNEQFF.

This clonotype was detected only a few times. The V and J genes are TRBV11-3 and TRBJ2-1; 15 nucleotides line up with TRBD2. V dropped 5 bases and J dropped 1; count of bases not matched to a gene: 9. CDR3 length: 19 residues. The V gene's germline CDR1 is SGHNT and CDR2 YENEEA. CDR3 bases: TGTGCCAGCAGCCCTGGACTAGCGGGGGGGCTTATTTCCTACAATGAGCAGTTCTTC. Protein: CASSPGLAGGLISYNEQFF.

The sample holds a few counts of this clonotype. J is TRBJ2-5 and V is TRBV7-3; possible D gene TRBD2, 5 bases. CDR3 length: 15 residues. Germline values: CDR1 SGHTA, CDR2 FQGTGA. V dropped 3 bases and J dropped 1 base, with 12 bases sitting between them. Here the CDR3 reads CASSFSGVPQETQYF. For the CDR3, the DNA is TGTGCCAGCAGCTTTTCCGGGGTCCCCCAAGAGACCCAGTACTTC.

This chain connects TRBV2 to TRBJ2-6; 9 positions agree with TRBD1. This CDR3 spans 17 amino acids. The V gene end was trimmed by 6 bases and the J gene end by 5 bases; junction bases not matched to a gene: 11. Germline V gene data show CDR1 as SNHLY and CDR2 as FYNNEI. The CDR3 loop reads CASSAGTGSYRANVLTF. In DNA form, the CDR3 reads TGTGCCAGCAGCGCCGGGACAGGGAGTTACAGGGCCAACGTCCTGACTTTC.

The genes are TRBV7-2 and TRBJ1-2; 8 positions agree with TRBD1. Unmatched junction bases numbered 18, after V lost 5 bases and J lost 1 base. CDR3 length: 19 amino acids. CDR1 and CDR2 from the germline V gene are SGHTA and FQGNSA. The CDR3 loop reads CASSNSTFRDRTINYGYTF. In nucleotides, the CDR3 is TGTGCCAGCAGCAACAGCACCTTCCGGGACAGGACGATTAACTATGGCTACACCTTC.

The V call is TRBV5-1, the J call TRBJ1-1, with D hard to call. Trimming left V 0 bases short and J 3 bases short, with 12 bases between. CDR1 and CDR2 from the germline V gene are SGHRS and YFSETQ. There are 15 residues in the CDR3. The CDR3 DNA sequence: TGCGCCAGCAGCTTGGAGGGCCCCAAAGACACTGAAGCTTTCTTT. This sequence encodes CASSLEGPKDTEAFF.

The V gene is TRBV21-1, the J gene TRBJ1-5. TRBV21-1 corresponds to a pseudogene. CDR3 length: 15 amino acids. CDR3 sequence (DNA): TGTGCCAGCAGCAACGGCGGTTATAGCAATCAGCCCCAGCATTTT. The encoded protein is CASSNGGYSNQPQHF.

The chain employs TRBV6-5 and TRBJ2-3, with D perhaps TRBD1 (6 bases). Germline lookup yields CDR1 MNHEY and CDR2 SVGAGI. CDR3 length: 12 residues. The ends were cut back, 2 bases at V and 8 bases at J, with 8 bases in the middle. Here the CDR3 reads CASSYGGGTQYF. In nucleotides, the CDR3 is TGTGCCAGCAGTTACGGGGGCGGTACGCAGTATTTT.

V and J are TRBV27 and TRBJ1-2; no reliable D call. V was trimmed by 4 bases and J by 2 bases, leaving 8 bases between them. There are 13 residues in the CDR3. Germline CDR1 is MNHEY and CDR2 is SMNVEV (reference sequence). CDR3 residues: CASSWSRNYGYTF. Here the CDR3 DNA reads TGTGCCAGCAGTTGGAGCAGAAACTATGGCTACACCTTC.

This chain uses TRBV20-1 with TRBJ1-2; D uncertain. CDR1 and CDR2 (germline): DFQATT, SNEGSKA (reference sequence). This CDR3 is 11 amino acids long. The CDR3 sequence: CSLGWAYGYTF. The CDR3 coding sequence is TGCAGCCTCGGGTGGGCTTATGGCTACACCTTC.

The gene calls are TRBV5-6 and TRBJ2-7; the D gene is possibly TRBD1 (5 bases). Per the germline V gene, CDR1 is SGHDT and CDR2 is YYEEEE. This CDR3 has 15 amino acids. V lost 4 bases and J 3 bases, leaving 17 bases between the germline ends. CDR3 sequence reads: CASSRPAGFFYEQYF. CDR3 DNA: TGTGCCAGCAGCCGACCCGCAGGGTTCTTCTACGAGCAGTACTTC.

The chain uses TRBV7-9 and TRBJ1-4; a weak D match, TRBD1 (5 bases). The CDR3 consists of 15 residues. Germline lookup yields CDR1 SEHNR and CDR2 FQNEAQ (reference sequence). Trimming took off 1 base at V and 5 bases at J, with 11 bases between the two ends. CDR3 protein: CASSLEGRGNEKLFF. DNA for the CDR3: TGTGCCAGCAGCTTAGAGGGACGGGGAAATGAAAAACTGTTTTTT.

The chain recombines TRBV20-1 with TRBJ1-2, with TRBD1 matching 11 bases. V dropped 6 bases and J dropped 7; count of bases not matched to a gene: 7. Germline CDR1 is DFQATT and CDR2 is SNEGSKA (reference sequence). This CDR3 region has 13 residues. As DNA, the CDR3 is TGCAGTGCCGAAGGACAGGGGGCATTTGGCTACACCTTC. Residues: CSAEGQGAFGYTF.

This clonotype was recorded a few times. The chain is built from TRBV18 and TRBJ2-1; D is possibly TRBD1 (8 bases). Trimming shortened V by 5 bases and J by 6 bases, and 41 bases separated the two germline ends. The CDR3 is 23 amino acids. CDR1 and CDR2 (germline): KGHSH, LQKENI. CDR3 protein: CASSSRGGTWTGGASTGGNEQFF. Written as DNA, the CDR3 is TGTGCCAGCTCATCGAGAGGGGGTACTTGGACGGGGGGTGCCTCAACAGGGGGCAATGAGCAGTTCTTC.

As for this clonotype: The junction differs from germline at one of its ends, possibly a read error. The rearrangement joins TRBV5-6 to TRBJ2-7, with 14 positions matching TRBD2. In germline, CDR1 is SGHDT, CDR2 YYEEEE. This CDR3 comprises 15 residues. In DNA, the CDR3 is TGTGCCTGCAGCTCGACTAGCGGGGGGGTCCGGGAGCAGTACTTC. This gives the protein CACSSTSGGVREQYF.